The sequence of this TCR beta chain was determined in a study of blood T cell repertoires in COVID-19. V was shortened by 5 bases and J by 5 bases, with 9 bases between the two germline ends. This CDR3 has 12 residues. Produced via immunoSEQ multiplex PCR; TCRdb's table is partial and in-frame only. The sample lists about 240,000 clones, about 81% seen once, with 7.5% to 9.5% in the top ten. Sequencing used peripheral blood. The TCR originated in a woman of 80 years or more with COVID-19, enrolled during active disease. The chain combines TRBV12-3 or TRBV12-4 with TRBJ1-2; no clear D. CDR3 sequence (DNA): TGTGCCAGCAGTAGTAGAGGATATGGCTACACCTTC. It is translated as CASSSRGYGYTF.